The 17 T cell receptor beta chains below all came from one sample that was sequenced in a study of early T cells in non-severe SARS-CoV-2 infection (dated by TCRdb to about 2021). Libraries were built with 5' RACE. Data came from a NextSeq 500. The public reads were reanalyzed by TCRdb: fastp trimming at Q25, MiXCR alignment, in-frame beta chains only. Each entry merges the rows of one CDR3 protein and shows their most common DNA and genes. The sample table shows approximately 35,000 distinct CDR3 sequences, and around 4.1% are seen once. The biggest ten clones account for about 5.4% of the sample. The sequencing input was whole blood. Receptors originate from an adult who was a healthcare worker with PCR-confirmed SARS-CoV-2 infection or an uninfected control (not recorded which).

This clonotype was picked up a small number of times. V and J are TRBV3-1 and TRBJ2-5, with 8 bases aligning to TRBD1. The CDR3 extends over 16 amino acids. V gave up 0 bases and J gave up 2 bases; unmatched junction bases: 5. Looked up from germline, CDR1 is LGHDT and CDR2 is YNNKEL (reference sequence). CDR3 protein: CASSQDDGQGQETQYF. For the CDR3, the DNA is TGTGCCAGCAGCCAAGATGACGGACAGGGACAAGAGACCCAGTACTTC.

This clonotype was recorded at least ten times. The chain carries TRBV9 and TRBJ2-4; possible D gene TRBD2, 6 bases. In germline, CDR1 is SGDLS, CDR2 YYNGEE. V lost 3 bases to trimming and J lost 5 bases, with 12 bases between them. The CDR3 length is 14 residues. CDR3 coding DNA: TGTGCCAGCAGCGCACCCTCGGGAGAAAACATTCAGTACTTC. This codes for CASSAPSGENIQYF.

This clonotype was detected only a few times. The chain has TRBV4-1 and TRBJ2-4; D could derive from TRBD1 or TRBD2 (5 bases each). Germline CDR1 reads MGHRA; CDR2 reads YSYEKL. This CDR3 has 23 residues. The V end was cut by 0 bases, the J end by 3 bases, with 33 bases between. The CDR3 loop reads CASSQDLWAIPPRDPGLKNIQYF. CDR3 coding DNA: TGCGCCAGCAGCCAAGACCTCTGGGCTATACCCCCCCGGGACCCGGGCCTCAAAAACATTCAGTACTTC.

This clonotype appeared many times. The chain has TRBV5-4 and TRBJ2-7; weak D call: TRBD2 (6 bases). This CDR3 spans 13 amino acids. CDR1 and CDR2 from the germline V gene are SGHNT and YYREEE (reference sequence). The germline V and J ends were trimmed by 6 bases and 2 bases, with 12 bases remaining between them. The CDR3 spells CASTPGGTYEQYF. The CDR3 nucleotides read TGTGCCAGCACCCCCGGGGGAACCTACGAGCAGTACTTC.

The sample holds many counts of this clonotype. V gene TRBV29-1 combines with J gene TRBJ2-4; perhaps D is TRBD1 or TRBD2 (5 bases each). V lost 2 bases to trimming and J lost 0 bases, with 11 bases between them. The CDR3 spans 15 residues. CDR1 SQVTM and CDR2 ANQGSEA come from the germline V gene. CDR3 coding DNA: TGCAGCGTTGAACTGGGACGGTTAGCCAAAAACATTCAGTACTTC. Protein product: CSVELGRLAKNIQYF.

In this sample, this clonotype turned up a few times. The chain couples TRBV6-5 to TRBJ1-5, with TRBD1 matching 7 bases. Germline assignment: CDR1 MNHEY and CDR2 SVGAGI. V shed 7 bases and J 3 bases; nucleotides not matched to a gene: 6. The CDR3 runs to 14 residues. The CDR3 protein is CASTPTGYNQPQHF. DNA of the CDR3: TGTGCCAGCACCCCGACAGGGTACAATCAGCCCCAGCATTTT.

This clonotype has at least ten counts. This sequence joins TRBV19 and TRBJ2-6; 12 bases align to TRBD2. The CDR3 totals 17 residues. V shed 6 bases and J 0 bases; nucleotides not matched to a gene: 3. The germline gives CDR1 LNHDA, CDR2 SQIVND (reference sequence). The CDR3 loop is CASSRLAGVSGANVLTF. The CDR3 DNA reads as TGTGCCAGTAGCCGACTAGCGGGAGTCTCTGGGGCCAACGTCCTGACTTTC.

This clonotype has at least ten counts. The chain joins TRBV27 to TRBJ1-5, with D unresolved. The V and J ends lost 0 bases and 7 bases respectively, with 13 bases between them. The germline CDR1 and CDR2 sequences are MNHEY and SMNVEV (reference sequence). CDR3 length: 15 amino acids. Written as DNA, the CDR3 is TGTGCCAGCAGTTTATCGTGGCTATCGGGACAGCCCCAGCATTTT. The encoded protein is CASSLSWLSGQPQHF.

This clonotype has at least ten counts. This chain joins TRBV7-2 and TRBJ2-5; D is unclear. V dropped 1 base and J dropped 2 bases, with 5 bases sitting between them. CDR1 is SGHTA, CDR2 FQGNSA, per germline. This CDR3 is 13 amino acids long. The CDR3 sequence is CASSLGLQETQYF. CDR3 bases: TGTGCCAGCAGCTTAGGCTTACAAGAGACCCAGTACTTC.

This clonotype was seen many times. V usage is TRBV24-1 and J usage is TRBJ2-2, with a possible D match to TRBD1 (6 bases). Trimming took 2 bases from V and 6 from J, leaving 9 bases between them. The CDR3 is 14 residues long. Germline-derived CDR1 and CDR2 are KGHDR and SFDVKD. The CDR3 spells CATSDSPGAGELFF. In DNA form, the CDR3 reads TGTGCCACCAGTGATTCCCCAGGGGCCGGGGAGCTGTTTTTT.

The chain joins TRBV6-1 to TRBJ1-1; D unclear. Germline V gene sequence: CDR1 MNHNS, CDR2 SASEGT. V was clipped by 7 bases and J by 1 base, with 13 bases between them. The CDR3 extends over 14 amino acids. The CDR3 sequence is CASTSGGPNTEAFF. As DNA, the CDR3 is TGTGCCAGCACCAGCGGCGGCCCGAACACTGAAGCTTTCTTT.

This clonotype was found a few times. It may be a read error: a sequence one base away is much more abundant. Because it lacks the conserved phenylalanine or tryptophan at the end, this CDR3 is likely a read error. The chain carries TRBV20-1 and TRBJ2-1; D is unresolved. Germline V gene sequence: CDR1 DFQATT, CDR2 SNEGSKA (reference sequence). V gave up 6 bases and J gave up 8 bases, with 17 bases separating them. The CDR3 covers 13 residues. In DNA form, the CDR3 reads TGCAGTGCCCAGTTATCTCTAGGCTATGAGCAGTTCTCC. The encoded protein is CSAQLSLGYEQFS.

This clonotype appeared many times. The chain couples TRBV6-2 or TRBV6-3 to TRBJ1-5; TRBD1 matches 10 bases. CDR3 size: 17 residues. The germline V gene has CDR1 MNHEY and CDR2 SVGEGT. After removal of 4 bases from V and 2 bases from J, the junction contained 8 bases not matched to a gene. In DNA, the CDR3 is TGTGCCAGCAGTTCCGGACAGGGGGTTGGGGGCAATCAGCCCCAGCATTTT. Protein sequence: CASSSGQGVGGNQPQHF.

This clonotype was seen at least ten times. The genes are TRBV7-9 and TRBJ2-7; the D is unclear. Trimming shortened V by 2 bases and J by 3 bases, and 5 bases separated the two germline ends. Germline CDR1 is SEHNR and CDR2 is FQNEAQ (reference sequence). The CDR3 runs 12 residues. The CDR3 is CASSLRDYEQYF. CDR3 bases: TGTGCCAGCAGCTTAAGGGACTACGAGCAGTACTTC.

In its sample, this clonotype was seen many times. The chain employs TRBV29-1 and TRBJ2-1; 7 nucleotides align to TRBD2. Trimming cost V 2 bases and J 1 base; bases outside gene matches: 5. CDR3 length: 15 amino acids. The germline V gene has CDR1 SQVTM and CDR2 ANQGSEA. This CDR3 is CSVESASGSYNEQFF. CDR3 coding DNA: TGCAGCGTTGAATCGGCTAGCGGTTCCTACAATGAGCAGTTCTTC.

This clonotype showed up many times. The chain recombines TRBV6-6 with TRBJ2-5; TRBD2 matches 7 bases. Germline loops: CDR1 MNHNY, CDR2 SVGAGI (reference sequence). J gave up 5 bases and V 7 bases, and 1 base lay outside the gene matches. The CDR3 is made up of 11 amino acids. CDR3 region: CASKGGETQYF. CDR3 sequence (DNA): TGTGCCAGCAAGGGAGGGGAGACCCAGTACTTC.

This clonotype has a handful of counts. This chain joins TRBV7-7 and TRBJ1-4; tentative D call: TRBD1 (6 bases). V was clipped by 5 bases and J by 3 bases, with 13 bases between them. The CDR3 contains 15 residues. Germline V lookup: CDR1 SSHAT, CDR2 FNYEAQ (reference sequence). The CDR3 here is CASSIGGPANEKLFF. As DNA, the CDR3 is TGTGCCAGCAGCATAGGGGGGCCGGCTAATGAAAAACTGTTTTTT.